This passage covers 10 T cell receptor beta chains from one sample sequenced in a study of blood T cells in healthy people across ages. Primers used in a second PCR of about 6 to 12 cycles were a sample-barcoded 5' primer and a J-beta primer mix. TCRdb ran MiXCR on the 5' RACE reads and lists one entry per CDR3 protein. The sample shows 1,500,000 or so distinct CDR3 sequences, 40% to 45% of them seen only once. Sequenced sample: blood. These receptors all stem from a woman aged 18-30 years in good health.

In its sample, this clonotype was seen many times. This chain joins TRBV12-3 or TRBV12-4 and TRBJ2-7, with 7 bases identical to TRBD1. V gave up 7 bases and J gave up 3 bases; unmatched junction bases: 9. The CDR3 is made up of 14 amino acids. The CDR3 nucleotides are TGTGCCAGCACTCCGGGACAGAAAAACTACGAGCAGTACTTC. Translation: CASTPGQKNYEQYF.

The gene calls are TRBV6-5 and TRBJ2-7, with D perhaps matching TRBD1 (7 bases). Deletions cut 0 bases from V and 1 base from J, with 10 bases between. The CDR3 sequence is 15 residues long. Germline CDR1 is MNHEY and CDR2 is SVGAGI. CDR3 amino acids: CASSYSAGGSYEQYF. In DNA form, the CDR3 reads TGTGCCAGCAGTTACTCGGCAGGGGGGTCCTACGAGCAGTACTTC.

The chain's CDR3 is CASSQERRPNEKLFF. The CDR3 DNA reads as TGTGCCAGCAGCCAAGAACGGCGGCCTAATGAAAAACTGTTTTTT. The chain carries TRBV14 and TRBJ1-4; D ambiguous. The CDR3 is 15 amino acids. Germline assignment: CDR1 SGHDN and CDR2 FVKESK. V lost 0 bases, J lost 3 bases, and 8 bases lay in between. Looking up the rest from reference TRBV14 and TRBJ1-4 gives the full variable domain: EAGVTQFPSHSVIEKGQTVTLRCDPISGHDNLYWYRRVMGKEIKFLLHFVKESKQDESGMPNNRFLAERTGGTYSTLKVQPAELEDSGVYFCASSQERRPNEKLFFGSGTQLSVL.

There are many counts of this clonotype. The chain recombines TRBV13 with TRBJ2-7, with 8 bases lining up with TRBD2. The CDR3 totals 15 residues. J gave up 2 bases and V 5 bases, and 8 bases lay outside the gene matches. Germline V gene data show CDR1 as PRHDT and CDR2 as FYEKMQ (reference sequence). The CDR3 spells CASSATGLGTYEQYF. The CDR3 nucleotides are TGTGCCAGCAGCGCCACGGGACTAGGAACCTACGAGCAGTACTTC.

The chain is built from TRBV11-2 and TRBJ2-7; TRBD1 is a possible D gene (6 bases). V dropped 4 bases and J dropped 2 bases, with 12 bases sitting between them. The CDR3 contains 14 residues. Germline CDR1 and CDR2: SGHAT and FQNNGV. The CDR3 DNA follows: TGTGCCAGCAGCTCCACTCGGGACACCTACGAGCAGTACTTC. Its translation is CASSSTRDTYEQYF. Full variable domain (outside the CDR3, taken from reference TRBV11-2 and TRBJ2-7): EAGVAQSPRYKIIEKRQSVAFWCNPISGHATLYWYQQILGQGPKLLIQFQNNGVVDDSQLPKDRFSAERLKGVDSTLKIQPAKLEDSAVYLCASSSTRDTYEQYFGPGTRLTVT.

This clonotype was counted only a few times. DNA of the CDR3: TGCGCCAGCAGCCGGGACAGGGAGGGAGCGGCTTTCTTT. Translating gives CASSRDREGAAFF. The V call is TRBV4-1, the J call TRBJ1-1; 9 bases line up with TRBD1. Germline trimming cut 4 bases from V and 11 bases from J; bases unmatched to any gene: 8. Germline loops: CDR1 MGHRA, CDR2 YSYEKL. CDR3 length: 13 residues.

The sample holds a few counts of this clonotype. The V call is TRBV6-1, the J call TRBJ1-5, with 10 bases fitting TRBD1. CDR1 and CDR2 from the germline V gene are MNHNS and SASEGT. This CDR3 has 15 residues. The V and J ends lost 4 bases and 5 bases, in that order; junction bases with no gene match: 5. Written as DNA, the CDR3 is TGTGCCAGCAGTGCCGGGACAGGGGATCATCAGCCCCAGCATTTT. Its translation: CASSAGTGDHQPQHF.

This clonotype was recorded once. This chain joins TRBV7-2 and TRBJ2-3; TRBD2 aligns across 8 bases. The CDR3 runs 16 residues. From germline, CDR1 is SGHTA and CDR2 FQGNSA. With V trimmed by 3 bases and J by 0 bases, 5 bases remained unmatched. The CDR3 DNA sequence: TGTGCCAGCAGCTTCCCCCGCGGGGGGAGCACAGATACGCAGTATTTT. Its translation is CASSFPRGGSTDTQYF.

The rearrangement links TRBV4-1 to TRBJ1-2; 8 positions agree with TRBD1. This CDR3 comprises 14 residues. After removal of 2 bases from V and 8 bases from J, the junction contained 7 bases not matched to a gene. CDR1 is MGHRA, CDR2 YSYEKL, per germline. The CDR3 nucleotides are TGCGCCAGCAGCCAAACCTCGGACAGGGAGGGCTACACCTTC. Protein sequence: CASSQTSDREGYTF.

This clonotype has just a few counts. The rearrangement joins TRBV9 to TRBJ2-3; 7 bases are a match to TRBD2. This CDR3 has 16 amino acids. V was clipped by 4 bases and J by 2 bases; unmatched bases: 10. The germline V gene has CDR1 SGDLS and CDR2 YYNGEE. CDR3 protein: CASSPRASGITDTQYF. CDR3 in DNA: TGTGCCAGCAGCCCCCGTGCGAGCGGGATCACAGATACGCAGTATTTT.